This TCR beta chain appears in the sequencing data of a study of PD-1 blockade in classical Hodgkin lymphoma. About the research overall: It was nivolumab at 3 mg/kg, given intravenously every 2 weeks, that patients received.

TCRdb's copy holds only in-frame clones and misses some; the assay was immunoSEQ multiplex PCR. The sample contains approximately 19,000 clones, around 80% of which appear only once. Study-wide findings and caveats: Patients with a complete response exhibited baseline diversity comparable to newly diagnosed patients. Significantly greater TCR diversity emerged by C4D1 in CD4+ cells but not CD8+ cells.

Trimming removed 6 bases at V and 8 bases at J, with 16 bases between. In germline, CDR1 is MNHEY, CDR2 SVGAGI. The CDR3 is 14 amino acids. Notes on this clone: The antigen is undetermined.

There was relapse after autologous stem cell transplantation in every patient, and there was variation in brentuximab vedotin exposure. The sequenced sample was peripheral blood mononuclear cells (PBMCs), obtained before the second cycle of nivolumab. The clonotype was recovered from a human donor with classical Hodgkin lymphoma. The chain carries TRBV6-5 and TRBJ1-4, with D perhaps matching TRBD1 (6 bases). The CDR3, as DNA: TGTGCCAGCAGCCTTTCAGGGGCCGGGGAAAAACTGTTTTTT. Protein product: CASSLSGAGEKLFF.